Shown below are 14 T cell receptor beta chains from a single sample sequenced in a study of blood T cell repertoires in COVID-19. The data were produced by immunoSEQ multiplex PCR, yet TCRdb's version contains in-frame clones alone and is incomplete. Of about 210,000 clones in the sample, about 86% were seen once. Sequenced material: PBMCs or T cells enriched from blood (not recorded which). The receptors were gathered from a woman aged 30 to 39 who had been exposed to COVID-19.

This chain uses TRBV9 with TRBJ2-5, with a weak D call TRBD1 (6 bases). The CDR3 extends over 16 amino acids. Germline V CDR1 and CDR2: SGDLS, YYNGEE. V dropped 0 bases and J dropped 4 bases, with 16 bases sitting between them. The DNA of the CDR3 is TGTGCCAGCAGCGTAGGTGAGGGGGTTGGAGGAGAGACCCAGTACTTC. Its translation is CASSVGEGVGGETQYF.

This clone was picked up one time. V gene TRBV10-3 combines with J gene TRBJ2-7; 8 nucleotides line up with TRBD1. CDR1 and CDR2 from the germline V gene are ENHRY and SYGVKD. The CDR3 is 13 residues long. J was trimmed by 0 bases and V by 8 bases; bases with no gene match: 3. CDR3 residues: CAIAGQDSYEQYF. CDR3 nucleotides: TGTGCCATCGCGGGACAGGACTCCTACGAGCAGTACTTC.

The CDR3 is CASSRYRETEAFF. CDR3 DNA sequence: TGTGCCAGCAGCCGCTACAGGGAGACTGAAGCTTTCTTT. This sequence joins TRBV6-5 and TRBJ1-1; a weak D match, TRBD1 (6 bases). V was shortened by 6 bases and J by 5 bases, with 13 bases between the two germline ends. The CDR3 sequence is 13 residues long. Germline V gene lookup returns CDR1 MNHEY and CDR2 SVGAGI.

This clone turned up a few times. The V gene is TRBV29-1, the J gene TRBJ2-7, with 8 nucleotides matching TRBD2. CDR1 and CDR2 from the germline V gene are SQVTM and ANQGSEA. Trimming at V came to 7 bases and at J to 4 bases, leaving 12 bases not matched to a gene. CDR3 size: 14 residues. CDR3 loop: CSAIPAGVVYEQYF. The CDR3 DNA reads TGCAGCGCAATTCCAGCGGGGGTGGTATACGAGCAGTACTTC.

This chain joins TRBV2 and TRBJ1-1; TRBD1 agrees at 7 bases. The V gene's germline CDR1 is SNHLY and CDR2 FYNNEI. The CDR3 covers 14 residues. Trimming removed 2 bases from V and 2 bases from J; junction bases left unmatched: 2. The CDR3 DNA is TGTGCCAGCAGTGAAAGGGACAGAAACACTGAAGCTTTCTTT. Translating gives CASSERDRNTEAFF.

The J gene is TRBJ2-7, the V gene TRBV11-3; possible D gene TRBD1, 7 bases. CDR1 and CDR2 (germline): SGHNT, YENEEA. The CDR3 contains 15 residues. V was trimmed by 0 bases and J by 4 bases, leaving 13 bases between them. CDR3 sequence (DNA): TGTGCCAGCAGCTTAGATCCGACAGGGAGGTACGAGCAGTACTTC. It specifies CASSLDPTGRYEQYF.

In this sample, this clone turned up once. This chain uses TRBV10-3 with TRBJ2-2; 9 nucleotides agree with TRBD1. The CDR3 extends over 16 amino acids. Looked up from germline, CDR1 is ENHRY and CDR2 is SYGVKD. The J segment lost 6 bases and the V segment lost 9 bases, leaving 14 bases of the junction unmatched. The CDR3 is CAISPGQGGMAGELFF. The CDR3 bases are TGTGCCATATCCCCGGGACAGGGAGGTATGGCCGGGGAGCTGTTTTTT.

The chain combines TRBV19 with TRBJ2-5; 10 positions match TRBD2. Germline V gene data show CDR1 as LNHDA and CDR2 as SQIVND (reference sequence). The CDR3 loop spans 15 amino acids. Trimming removed 3 bases from V and 2 bases from J; junction bases left unmatched: 3. In DNA, the CDR3 is TGTGCCAGTAGTATCCTAGCGGGGGTACAAGAGACCCAGTACTTC. Amino acids: CASSILAGVQETQYF.

This rearrangement joins TRBV18 to TRBJ2-3; 7 positions match TRBD2. J was trimmed by 1 base and V by 10 bases; bases with no gene match: 5. Germline lookup yields CDR1 KGHSH and CDR2 LQKENI. The CDR3 runs 13 residues. The CDR3 sequence is CATQAGGTDTQYF. The DNA of the CDR3 is TGTGCCACCCAGGCGGGGGGCACAGATACGCAGTATTTT.

The V and J genes are TRBV5-1 and TRBJ2-2; 12 positions match TRBD1. Germline CDR1 is SGHRS and CDR2 is YFSETQ. The CDR3 is 17 amino acids. Germline trimming cut 4 bases from V and 5 bases from J; bases unmatched to any gene: 9. In nucleotides, the CDR3 is TGCGCCAGCAGCGTTTCGGGACAGGGGGCGCGTACCGGGGAGCTGTTTTTT. Its protein product is CASSVSGQGARTGELFF.

V gene TRBV2 combines with J gene TRBJ2-3; D is perhaps TRBD2 (6 bases). The CDR3 runs 14 residues. Looked up from germline, CDR1 is SNHLY and CDR2 is FYNNEI. The germline V and J ends were trimmed by 6 bases and 0 bases, with 10 bases remaining between them. CDR3 DNA: TGTGCCAGCAGAGGGAGGACTAGCACAGATACGCAGTATTTT. It specifies CASRGRTSTDTQYF.

In this sample, this clone turned up once. This chain joins TRBV14 and TRBJ2-5; D remains ambiguous. Germline-derived CDR1 and CDR2 are SGHDN and FVKESK. Trimming cost V 1 base and J 6 bases, with 12 bases left between them. The CDR3 length is 14 residues. CDR3 sequence: CASSQGTTRKTQYF. Here the CDR3 DNA reads TGTGCCAGCAGCCAAGGAACAACGAGGAAGACCCAGTACTTC.

This sequence joins TRBV6-6 and TRBJ2-7, with 9 bases aligning to TRBD2. The CDR3 totals 13 residues. The trim removed 4 bases at V and 6 bases at J, leaving 4 bases unmatched. The germline V gene encodes CDR1 MNHNY and CDR2 SVGAGI (reference sequence). CDR3 DNA: TGTGCCAGCAGTTTCGCGGGGGGGGTCGAGCAGTACTTC. As protein: CASSFAGGVEQYF.

This chain connects TRBV30 to TRBJ2-2, with unresolved D. Germline CDR1 GTSNPN, CDR2 SVGIG (reference sequence). The CDR3 length is 11 residues. CDR3 sequence reads: CGAENTGELFF. DNA for the CDR3: TGTGGGGCAGAAAACACCGGGGAGCTGTTTTTT.